This T cell receptor (beta chain) was identified during a study of T cells after yellow fever vaccination. TCRdb fed the 5' RACE reads into MiXCR, producing one record per CDR3 protein. The profile shows approximately 47,000 distinct CDR3 sequences, just under 6.5% of them singletons. Here the sequenced sample was PBMCs, either bulk or a sorted T-cell subset (CD4+, CD8+, memory, or dextramer-sorted; not recorded which), taken 45 days after the yellow fever booster vaccination. This TCR was recovered from a man aged 30 to 45 who received the YFV17D yellow fever vaccine.

Here the CDR3 DNA reads TGTGCCAGCAGTAACCGGGACTGGAACTCCTACGAGCAGTACTTC. As protein: CASSNRDWNSYEQYF. The V gene is TRBV11-2, the J gene TRBJ2-7; D perhaps matches TRBD2 (6 bases). The ends were cut back, 6 bases at V and 0 bases at J, with 15 bases in the middle. This CDR3 has 15 residues. The germline V gene has CDR1 SGHAT and CDR2 FQNNGV.